The clone carrying this T cell receptor beta chain was observed a handful of times. MiXCR, applied by TCRdb to the RT-PCR reads, yields one record per CDR3 protein. The repertoire consists of more than 550,000 distinct CDR3 sequences, with 11% to 15% occurring once and the leading ten covering 3.6%. The CDR3 has 14 residues. With V trimmed by 1 base and J by 9 bases, 7 bases remained unmatched. Germline CDR1 is DFQATT and CDR2 is SNEGSKA (reference sequence). Sequencing was carried out using memory CD4+ T cells from blood. The TCR originated in a female donor in good health, serving as a healthy control. This sequence joins TRBV20-1 and TRBJ2-1; TRBD2 matches 9 bases. The CDR3 reads CSARAREGLFEQFF. The CDR3 bases are TGCAGTGCTAGAGCGCGGGAGGGCCTTTTTGAGCAGTTCTTC.